Shown below are 26 T cell receptor beta chains from a single sample sequenced in a study of identifying expanded T cells in peripheral blood. The method was immunoSEQ multiplex PCR; TCRdb's version includes in-frame clones alone and lacks a portion of them. The table shows roughly 90,000 clones, with about 85% occurring only once. The sequencing input was blood. The receptors were sampled from a person aged 18 to 75 in good health.

The V call is TRBV7-9, the J call TRBJ2-2; D uncertain. The V and J ends lost 2 bases and 3 bases respectively, with 1 base between them. The CDR3 consists of 12 residues. CDR1 is SEHNR, CDR2 FQNEAQ, per germline (reference sequence). The CDR3 nucleotides read TGTGCCAGCAGCTTACACACCGGGGAGCTGTTTTTT. This sequence encodes CASSLHTGELFF.

The rearrangement uses TRBV5-1 and TRBJ2-7, with D possibly being TRBD1 or TRBD2 (5 bases each). The length of the CDR3 is 14 residues. CDR1 and CDR2 (germline): SGHRS, YFSETQ. The V end was cut by 0 bases, the J end by 2 bases, with 9 bases between. Written as DNA, the CDR3 is TGCGCCAGCAGCTTGGTGGGACGGACCTACGAGCAGTACTTC. It translates to CASSLVGRTYEQYF.

CDR3: CASSLSNNYGYTF. CDR3 nucleotides: TGTGCCAGCAGCTTGTCGAATAACTATGGCTACACCTTC. The J gene is TRBJ1-2, the V gene TRBV7-9, with D uncertain. V lost 3 bases and J 1 base, leaving 6 bases between the germline ends. Germline V gene data show CDR1 as SEHNR and CDR2 as FQNEAQ (reference sequence). This CDR3 is 13 amino acids long.

This clone appeared a few times. This rearrangement joins TRBV5-4 to TRBJ1-2, with D uncertain. The CDR3 loop spans 16 amino acids. Trimming removed 0 bases at V and 3 bases at J, with 15 bases between. Germline V gives CDR1 SGHNT, CDR2 YYREEE (reference sequence). The DNA of the CDR3 is TGTGCCAGCAGCTTGGGTTATCCGGAGAGAGACTATGGCTACACCTTC. This gives the protein CASSLGYPERDYGYTF.

The chain couples TRBV2 to TRBJ2-2; 8 nucleotides match TRBD2. Losses at the gene ends were 5 bases for V and 7 bases for J; bases not matched to a gene: 9. There are 15 residues in the CDR3. CDR1 is SNHLY, CDR2 FYNNEI, per germline. CDR3 amino acids: CASSLIAGQGGELFF. DNA for the CDR3: TGTGCCAGCAGTCTTATAGCGGGGCAGGGCGGGGAGCTGTTTTTT.

In DNA form, the CDR3 reads TGTGCCAGCGGCAGGGTGAATTTCTACGAGCAGTACTTC. Translating gives CASGRVNFYEQYF. This chain uses TRBV5-6 with TRBJ2-7; TRBD1 is a possible D gene (5 bases). Looked up from germline, CDR1 is SGHDT and CDR2 is YYEEEE. The CDR3 runs 13 residues. Trimming removed 7 bases from V and 3 bases from J, with 14 bases in between.

This clone occurred a few times. The V gene is TRBV10-3, the J gene TRBJ1-2, with D hard to call. V was pared by 0 bases and J by 3 bases, with 5 bases between. Germline V gene sequence: CDR1 ENHRY, CDR2 SYGVKD. There are 13 residues in the CDR3. CDR3 protein: CAISESEDYGYTF. Here the CDR3 DNA reads TGTGCCATCAGTGAGTCGGAGGACTATGGCTACACCTTC.

The CDR3 sequence: CASSQGWAGSTDTQYF. The CDR3 nucleotides read TGCGCCAGCAGCCAAGGCTGGGCGGGGAGCACAGATACGCAGTATTTT. The rearrangement joins TRBV4-1 to TRBJ2-3, with D perhaps matching TRBD2 (6 bases). The V end was cut by 1 base, the J end by 0 bases, with 11 bases between. There are 16 residues in the CDR3. CDR1 and CDR2 from the germline V gene are MGHRA and YSYEKL.

The chain carries TRBV5-1 and TRBJ2-2; TRBD1 matches at 7 bases. This CDR3 is 15 amino acids long. J gave up 1 base and V 7 bases, and 7 bases lay outside the gene matches. Germline V gene lookup returns CDR1 SGHRS and CDR2 YFSETQ. The CDR3 nucleotides are TGCGCCAGCGCGGTGGACAGGAAGAACACCGGGGAGCTGTTTTTT. It encodes CASAVDRKNTGELFF.

The chain combines TRBV2 with TRBJ2-5; tentatively, D is TRBD1 (5 bases). Germline V gene data show CDR1 as SNHLY and CDR2 as FYNNEI. There are 13 residues in the CDR3. The germline V and J ends were trimmed by 1 base and 9 bases, with 12 bases remaining between them. CDR3 DNA sequence: TGTGCCAGCAGTGAAGAGGGGCCTGCCCCCCAGTACTTC. It encodes CASSEEGPAPQYF.

This sequence joins TRBV7-8 and TRBJ2-7; 9 bases match TRBD1. The germline CDR1 and CDR2 sequences are SGHVS and FQNEAQ. With 6 bases clipped from V and 2 bases from J, the junction kept 11 bases outside the gene matches. There are 16 residues in the CDR3. CDR3 sequence reads: CASSLYTGTGTYEQYF. Written as DNA, the CDR3 is TGTGCCAGCAGTCTCTATACCGGGACAGGGACCTACGAGCAGTACTTC.

The J gene is TRBJ2-7, the V gene TRBV27; D perhaps matches TRBD2 (6 bases). The CDR3 totals 15 residues. V was shortened by 8 bases and J by 3 bases, with 20 bases between the two germline ends. The germline V gene encodes CDR1 MNHEY and CDR2 SMNVEV (reference sequence). CDR3: CASWGRRGTIYEQYF. In DNA form, the CDR3 reads TGTGCCAGCTGGGGTCGGAGGGGCACCATCTACGAGCAGTACTTC.

The chain employs TRBV4-3 and TRBJ2-7; possibly TRBD2 for D (5 bases). Germline values: CDR1 LGHNA, CDR2 YSLEER. The CDR3 is made up of 13 amino acids. The germline V and J ends were trimmed by 2 bases and 3 bases, with 8 bases remaining between them. CDR3 nucleotides: TGCGCCAGCAGCCAAACCCGGGGCTACGAGCAGTACTTC. This translates into CASSQTRGYEQYF.

This clone was observed once. The chain employs TRBV5-4 and TRBJ1-2; D not certain. The germline V gene has CDR1 SGHNT and CDR2 YYREEE (reference sequence). The CDR3 is 16 residues long. V dropped 0 bases and J dropped 2 bases, with 14 bases sitting between them. The chain's CDR3 is CASSLDPGSDNYGYTF. CDR3 bases: TGTGCCAGCAGCTTGGACCCAGGTTCTGACAACTATGGCTACACCTTC.

This clone showed up many times. The chain carries TRBV7-2 and TRBJ1-2; 9 nucleotides line up with TRBD1. In germline, CDR1 is SGHTA, CDR2 FQGNSA. V gave up 7 bases and J gave up 7 bases; unmatched junction bases: 13. The CDR3 loop spans 15 amino acids. The CDR3 DNA reads TGTGCCAGCACCCTAGGGGACAGGGCGCAGGGTGGCTACACCTTC. This translates into CASTLGDRAQGGYTF.

The chain employs TRBV9 and TRBJ2-2, with 7 bases that match TRBD1. CDR1 and CDR2 from the germline V gene are SGDLS and YYNGEE. The CDR3 runs 15 residues. V shed 4 bases, J shed 0 bases, and the junction held 3 bases outside the gene matches. The CDR3 DNA reads TGTGCCAGCAGCCCGGGACAGTCGAACACCGGGGAGCTGTTTTTT. Its protein product is CASSPGQSNTGELFF.

V is TRBV27 and J is TRBJ1-5; 8 bases agree with TRBD1. J gave up 9 bases and V 8 bases, and 6 bases lay outside the gene matches. This CDR3 has 12 amino acids. Germline CDR1 reads MNHEY; CDR2 reads SMNVEV (reference sequence). CDR3 region: CASWTGLLPQHF. CDR3 in DNA: TGTGCCAGCTGGACAGGGTTATTGCCCCAGCATTTT.

The chain links TRBV7-8 to TRBJ2-2; D is unresolved. Trimming cost V 4 bases and J 4 bases, with 22 bases left between them. This CDR3 comprises 18 residues. Looked up from germline, CDR1 is SGHVS and CDR2 is FQNEAQ. CDR3 residues: CASSSLDCRVYCTGELFF. The CDR3 DNA is TGTGCCAGCAGCTCGCTGGATTGTAGGGTCTATTGCACCGGGGAGCTGTTTTTT.

This clone was detected a few times. This sequence joins TRBV9 and TRBJ2-3; 7 nucleotides agree with TRBD2. Trimming removed 2 bases from V and 3 bases from J; junction bases left unmatched: 6. Looked up from germline, CDR1 is SGDLS and CDR2 is YYNGEE. CDR3 length: 15 residues. The CDR3 reads CASSVRGVGTDTQYF. The CDR3 DNA reads TGTGCCAGCAGCGTCCGGGGGGTAGGGACAGATACGCAGTATTTT. Full variable domain (rest looked up from reference TRBV9 and TRBJ2-3): DSGVTQTPKHLITATGQRVTLRCSPRSGDLSVYWYQQSLDQGLQFLIQYYNGEERAKGNILERFSAQQFPDLHSELNLSSLELGDSALYFCASSVRGVGTDTQYFGPGTRLTVL.

This clone has more than one count but fewer than ten. CDR3 region: CASSPRGVVGYTF. CDR3 sequence (DNA): TGTGCCAGCTCACCAAGGGGAGTGGTTGGCTACACCTTC. The V call is TRBV18, the J call TRBJ1-2, with D perhaps TRBD1 (5 bases). Germline values: CDR1 KGHSH, CDR2 LQKENI. V was shortened by 2 bases and J by 7 bases, with 11 bases between the two germline ends. This CDR3 is built from 13 residues.

This clone was seen more than once but under ten times. The rearrangement joins TRBV4-1 to TRBJ1-2; TRBD1 matches 8 bases. CDR1 and CDR2 from the germline V gene are MGHRA and YSYEKL. CDR3 size: 16 residues. Unmatched junction bases numbered 13, after V lost 4 bases and J lost 6 bases. The CDR3 sequence is CASSPLGLSGGNGYTF. In nucleotides, the CDR3 is TGCGCCAGCAGCCCGTTAGGTTTGTCAGGGGGCAATGGCTACACCTTC.

The chain links TRBV4-1 to TRBJ2-7; the match to TRBD1 covers 8 bases. The CDR3 spans 16 residues. Germline trimming cut 4 bases from V and 5 bases from J; bases unmatched to any gene: 13. Germline assignment: CDR1 MGHRA and CDR2 YSYEKL. The chain's CDR3 is CASSPVDRDRLHEQYF. The DNA for the CDR3 is TGCGCCAGCAGCCCGGTAGACCGGGACAGGCTCCACGAGCAGTACTTC.

The V call is TRBV5-4, the J call TRBJ1-1, with D perhaps matching TRBD1 (5 bases). CDR1 is SGHNT, CDR2 YYREEE, per germline (reference sequence). The CDR3 runs 13 residues. V was shortened by 5 bases and J by 1 base, with 9 bases between the two germline ends. The CDR3 region is CASRQGQNTEAFF. CDR3 nucleotides: TGTGCCAGCAGACAAGGACAGAACACTGAAGCTTTCTTT.

This chain uses TRBV2 with TRBJ1-1; D ambiguous. Trimming pared 3 bases from V and 2 bases from J, leaving 7 bases between. The CDR3 contains 13 residues. Per the germline V gene, CDR1 is SNHLY and CDR2 is FYNNEI. CDR3 loop: CASSDYGNTEAFF. CDR3 coding DNA: TGTGCCAGCAGTGACTACGGAAACACTGAAGCTTTCTTT.

CDR3 loop: CASSVSSAYNEQFF. The CDR3 DNA reads TGTGCCAGCAGCGTTTCCAGCGCCTACAATGAGCAGTTCTTC. This chain connects TRBV9 to TRBJ2-1; no reliable D call. This CDR3 comprises 14 residues. The V gene's germline CDR1 is SGDLS and CDR2 YYNGEE. V lost 2 bases to trimming and J lost 2 bases, with 8 bases between them.

V usage is TRBV4-3 and J usage is TRBJ2-4; 9 bases are a match to TRBD2. V lost 0 bases to trimming and J lost 5 bases; unmatched junction nucleotides: 11. Germline V CDR1 and CDR2: LGHNA, YSLEER. The CDR3 covers 18 residues. The CDR3 is CASSQDWRGGLIQNIQYF. The DNA for the CDR3 is TGCGCCAGCAGCCAAGATTGGCGGGGGGGCCTTATTCAAAACATTCAGTACTTC.